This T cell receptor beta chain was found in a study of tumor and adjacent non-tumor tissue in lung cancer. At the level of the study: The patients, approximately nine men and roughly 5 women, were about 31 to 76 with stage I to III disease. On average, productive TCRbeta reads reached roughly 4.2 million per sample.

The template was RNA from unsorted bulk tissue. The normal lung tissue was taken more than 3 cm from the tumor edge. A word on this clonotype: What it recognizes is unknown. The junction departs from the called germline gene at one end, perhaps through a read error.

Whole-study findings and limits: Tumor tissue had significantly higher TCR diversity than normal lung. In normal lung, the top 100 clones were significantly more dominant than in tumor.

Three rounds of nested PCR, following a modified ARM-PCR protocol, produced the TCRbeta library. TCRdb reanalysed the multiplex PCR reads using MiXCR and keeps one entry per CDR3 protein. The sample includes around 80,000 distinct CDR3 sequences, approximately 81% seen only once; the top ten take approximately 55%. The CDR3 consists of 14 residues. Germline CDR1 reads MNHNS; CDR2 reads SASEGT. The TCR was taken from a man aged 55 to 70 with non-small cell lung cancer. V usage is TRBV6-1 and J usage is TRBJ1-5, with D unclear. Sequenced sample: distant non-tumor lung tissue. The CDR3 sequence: CARSGHNSNKPQHF. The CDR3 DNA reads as TGTGCCAGGAGTGGGCACAATAGCAATAAGCCCCAGCATTTT.